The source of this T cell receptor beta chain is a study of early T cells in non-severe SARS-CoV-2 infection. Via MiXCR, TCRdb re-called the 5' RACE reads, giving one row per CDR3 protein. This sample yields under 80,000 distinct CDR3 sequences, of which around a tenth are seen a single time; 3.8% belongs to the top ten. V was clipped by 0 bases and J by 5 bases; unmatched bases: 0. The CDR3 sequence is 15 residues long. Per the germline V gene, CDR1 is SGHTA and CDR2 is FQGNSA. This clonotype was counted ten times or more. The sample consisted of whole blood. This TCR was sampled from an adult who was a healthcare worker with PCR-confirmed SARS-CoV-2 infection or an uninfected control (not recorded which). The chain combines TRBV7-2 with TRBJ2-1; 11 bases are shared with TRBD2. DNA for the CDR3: TGTGCCAGCAGCTTAGCGGGACTAGCGGACAATGAGCAGTTCTTC. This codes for CASSLAGLADNEQFF.